These 18 T cell receptor beta chains originate from one sample sequenced in a study of T-cell memory formation after mild COVID-19 (dated by TCRdb to the early 2020s). Library prep was done by 5' RACE. For sequencing, an Illumina NovaSeq 6000 was employed. TCRdb reran the public reads through fastp at Q25 and MiXCR, keeping productive beta chains. When rows share a CDR3 protein, they turn into one entry using the most common DNA and genes. The sample table lists tens of thousands of distinct CDR3 sequences, roughly 17% of them with a count of one. The top ten clones comprise 31% of the sample. The source material was PBMCs or a T cell subset sorted from them (not recorded which). These receptors came from an adult woman who had mild COVID-19 (a few samples of this study predate the infection). The sample titles of this study are shuffled in the database, so cell type and time point are left out; the donor was told from shared clones.

This clonotype was observed a few times. J is TRBJ2-1 and V is TRBV11-2, with D possibly matching TRBD2 (6 bases). The CDR3 length is 12 residues. Germline-derived CDR1 and CDR2 are SGHAT and FQNNGV. Deletions cut 5 bases from V and 8 bases from J, with 10 bases between. This CDR3 reads CASSGGSDEQFF. In nucleotides, the CDR3 is TGTGCCAGCAGCGGGGGGAGCGATGAGCAGTTCTTC.

The chain recombines TRBV6-5 with TRBJ2-5; 8 nucleotides align to TRBD1. CDR3 size: 14 residues. Per the germline V gene, CDR1 is MNHEY and CDR2 is SVGAGI. V was pared by 1 base and J by 5 bases, with 3 bases of the junction left unmatched. As DNA, the CDR3 is TGTGCCAGCAGTTACTTTAGACAGGGGGAGACCCAGTACTTC. Translated, it gives CASSYFRQGETQYF.

V and J are TRBV13 and TRBJ1-2, with TRBD1 as a possible D gene (5 bases). The germline CDR1 and CDR2 sequences are PRHDT and FYEKMQ (reference sequence). CDR3 length: 14 amino acids. The V end lost 5 bases, the J end lost 4 bases, and 14 bases lay between the germline ends. The chain's CDR3 is CASSGSVGVYGYTF. The CDR3 DNA follows: TGTGCCAGCAGCGGATCGGTGGGGGTCTATGGCTACACCTTC.

The rearrangement uses TRBV5-4 and TRBJ2-7; possible D gene TRBD2, 7 bases. The CDR3 extends over 15 amino acids. Germline CDR1 is SGHNT and CDR2 is YYREEE (reference sequence). Trimming took 0 bases from V and 2 from J, leaving 12 bases between them. The CDR3 nucleotides read TGTGCCAGCAGCTTGGCCGGGGGGACACCCTACGAGCAGTACTTC. Amino acid sequence: CASSLAGGTPYEQYF.

J is TRBJ2-5 and V is TRBV5-1, with D perhaps being TRBD1 or TRBD2 (6 bases each). This CDR3 region has 15 residues. CDR1 and CDR2 (germline): SGHRS, YFSETQ. V lost 0 bases, J lost 1 base, and 10 bases lay in between. This CDR3 is CASSLGGARQETQYF. The CDR3 DNA sequence: TGCGCCAGCAGCTTGGGGGGGGCGCGCCAAGAGACCCAGTACTTC.

The chain combines TRBV30 with TRBJ2-1; 8 bases align to TRBD1. With 1 base clipped from V and 8 bases from J, the junction kept 7 bases outside the gene matches. Germline V gene sequence: CDR1 GTSNPN, CDR2 SVGIG (reference sequence). This CDR3 contains 14 residues. In DNA, the CDR3 is TGTGCCTGGAGTGCGGAGACAGGGGACTATGAGCAGTTCTTC. It translates to CAWSAETGDYEQFF.

This clonotype was seen only a few times. V and J are TRBV5-4 and TRBJ2-5, with TRBD2 matching 7 bases. This CDR3 has 15 residues. Germline loops: CDR1 SGHNT, CDR2 YYREEE (reference sequence). With 4 bases clipped from V and 5 bases from J, the junction kept 11 bases outside the gene matches. The CDR3 DNA sequence: TGTGCCAGCAGCCGTCCGGGGGGAGGGGAGGAGACCCAGTACTTC. Translated: CASSRPGGGEETQYF.

Written as DNA, the CDR3 is TGCAGTGCTAGAGATCTTAACGGACAGGCAATGAACACTGAAGCTTTCTTT. Translation gives CSARDLNGQAMNTEAFF. The V and J genes are TRBV20-1 and TRBJ1-1; the match to TRBD1 covers 7 bases. Per the germline V gene, CDR1 is DFQATT and CDR2 is SNEGSKA (reference sequence). J gave up 0 bases and V 0 bases, and 10 bases lay outside the gene matches. The CDR3 spans 17 residues.

The rearrangement links TRBV4-1 to TRBJ2-7; 11 bases line up with TRBD2. The V and J ends lost 8 bases and 7 bases, in that order; junction bases with no gene match: 10. The germline V gene encodes CDR1 MGHRA and CDR2 YSYEKL. The CDR3 has 14 amino acids. The DNA of the CDR3 is TGCGCCAGCGGGACGGGACTAGCGGCTACGGAGCAGTACTTC. Its protein is CASGTGLAATEQYF.

The sample holds a few counts of this clonotype. The chain carries TRBV7-6 and TRBJ2-1; tentatively, D is TRBD2 (6 bases). The CDR3 has 14 amino acids. CDR1 is SGHVS and CDR2 is FNYEAQ in the germline V gene. Between the trimmed V and J ends, which lost 2 bases and 5 bases, there was a span of 10 bases. CDR3 DNA: TGTGCCAGCAGCTTACCTAGCGACCACAATGAGCAGTTCTTC. As protein: CASSLPSDHNEQFF.

This clonotype was counted only a few times. The chain couples TRBV11-3 to TRBJ2-1, with a tentative D call TRBD2 (5 bases). V lost 7 bases to trimming and J lost 7 bases, with 17 bases between them. This CDR3 comprises 14 residues. Germline V lookup: CDR1 SGHNT, CDR2 YENEEA. In DNA, the CDR3 is TGTGCCAGCACCCAAGCCCTCGGGGTGAATGAGCAGTTCTTC. Residues: CASTQALGVNEQFF.

This clonotype has just a few counts. The V and J genes are TRBV6-6 and TRBJ2-7, with D tentatively TRBD2 (6 bases). V gave up 0 bases and J gave up 2 bases, with 11 bases separating them. Germline loops: CDR1 MNHNY, CDR2 SVGAGI (reference sequence). The CDR3 totals 15 residues. CDR3 in amino acids: CASSYSASETYEQYF. The CDR3 nucleotides read TGTGCCAGCAGTTACTCGGCTAGCGAGACCTACGAGCAGTACTTC.

This clonotype has a handful of counts. V is TRBV7-9 and J is TRBJ1-2; D uncertain. V lost 3 bases to trimming and J lost 8 bases, with 13 bases between them. The CDR3 contains 13 residues. CDR1 is SEHNR and CDR2 is FQNEAQ in the germline V gene (reference sequence). In DNA, the CDR3 is TGTGCCAGCAGCTTTCCAAATCCATGGGGCTACACCTTC. Its translation: CASSFPNPWGYTF.

This clonotype was seen a handful of times. This chain joins TRBV6-5 and TRBJ1-2, with TRBD1 identical over 8 bases. CDR3 size: 15 residues. Germline CDR1 reads MNHEY; CDR2 reads SVGAGI. Trimming removed 5 bases from V and 0 bases from J; junction bases left unmatched: 5. The CDR3 here is CASSPGTGANYGYTF. The CDR3 nucleotides read TGTGCCAGCAGTCCCGGGACAGGAGCTAACTATGGCTACACCTTC.

The rearrangement links TRBV6-4 to TRBJ1-2; D is possibly TRBD1 (6 bases). Germline V gives CDR1 MRHNA, CDR2 SNTAGT. The CDR3 is 16 residues long. Deletions cut 5 bases from V and 3 bases from J, with 19 bases between. The CDR3 sequence: CASSSNDPGDHYGYTF. CDR3 bases: TGTGCCAGCAGTTCCAACGACCCAGGGGATCACTATGGCTACACCTTC.

This rearrangement joins TRBV20-1 to TRBJ2-7; D gene unclear. The CDR3 totals 14 residues. Per the germline V gene, CDR1 is DFQATT and CDR2 is SNEGSKA (reference sequence). V was shortened by 3 bases and J by 1 base, with 13 bases between the two germline ends. CDR3: CSASGGQTSYEQYF. In DNA form, the CDR3 reads TGCAGTGCTAGTGGTGGGCAAACTTCCTACGAGCAGTACTTC.

Ten or more counts support this clonotype. The gene calls are TRBV6-2 or TRBV6-3 and TRBJ2-7, with unresolved D. The V gene's germline CDR1 is MNHEY and CDR2 SVGEGT. Trimming stripped 5 bases from V and 0 bases from J, with 11 bases between. This CDR3 is built from 14 residues. CDR3 DNA: TGTGCCAGCAGTCCACCAGCAGGCTCCTACGAGCAGTACTTC. This encodes CASSPPAGSYEQYF.

The genes are TRBV20-1 and TRBJ2-7; TRBD2 matches at 10 bases. The CDR3 is made up of 14 amino acids. Germline CDR1 and CDR2: DFQATT and SNEGSKA (reference sequence). The trim removed 1 base at V and 5 bases at J, leaving 5 bases unmatched. Here the CDR3 DNA reads TGCAGTGCTAGAGCACTAGCGGGGTTCGACGAGCAGTACTTC. Its protein is CSARALAGFDEQYF.